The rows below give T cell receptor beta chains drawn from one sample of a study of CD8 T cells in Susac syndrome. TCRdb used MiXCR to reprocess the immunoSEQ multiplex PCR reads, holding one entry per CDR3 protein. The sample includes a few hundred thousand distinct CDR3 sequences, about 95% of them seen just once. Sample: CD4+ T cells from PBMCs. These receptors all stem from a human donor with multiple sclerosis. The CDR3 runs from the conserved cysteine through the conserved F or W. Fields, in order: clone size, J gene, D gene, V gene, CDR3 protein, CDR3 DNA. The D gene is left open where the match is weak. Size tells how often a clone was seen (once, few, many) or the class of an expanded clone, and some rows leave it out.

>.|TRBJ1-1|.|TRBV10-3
CTISESGGTEAFF
TGTACCATCAGTGAGTCGGGGGGAACTGAAGCTTTCTTT
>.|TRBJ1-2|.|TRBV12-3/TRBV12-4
CASHPTRRTAGGYTF
TGTGCCAGCCATCCCACCAGACGGACAGCGGGCGGCTACACCTTC
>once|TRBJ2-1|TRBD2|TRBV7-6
CASSKGTSGLNEQFF
TGTGCCAGCAGCAAGGGGACTAGCGGGCTCAATGAGCAGTTCTTC
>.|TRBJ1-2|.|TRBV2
CASSVGGGLSYTF
TGTGCCAGCAGTGTTGGCGGAGGCTTGAGCTACACCTTC
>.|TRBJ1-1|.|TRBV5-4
CASSTVGNTEAFF
TGTGCCAGCAGCACGGTTGGGAACACTGAAGCTTTCTTT
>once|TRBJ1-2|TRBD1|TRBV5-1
CASSLGTGTPNYGYTF
TGCGCCAGCAGCTTGGGGACAGGAACACCTAACTATGGCTACACCTTC
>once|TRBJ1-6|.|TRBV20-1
CSARDPSRAGHSPLHF
TGCAGTGCTAGAGATCCGAGCAGGGCGGGTCATTCACCCCTCCACTTT
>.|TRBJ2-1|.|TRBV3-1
CASSQGSSTHLGQFF
TGTGCCAGCAGCCAAGGTAGCTCAACACACCTCGGGCAGTTCTTC
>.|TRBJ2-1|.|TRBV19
CASTGGVGYNEQFF
TGTGCCAGCACCGGCGGGGTTGGCTACAATGAGCAGTTCTTC
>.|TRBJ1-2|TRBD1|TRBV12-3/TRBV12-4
CASSFVQGYGYTF
TGTGCCAGCAGTTTTGTACAGGGGTATGGCTACACCTTC
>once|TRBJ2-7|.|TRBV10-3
CAISEGLTGSEYF
TGTGCCATCAGTGAGGGACTGACAGGATCGGAGTACTTC
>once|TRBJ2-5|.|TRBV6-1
CARALQGKAVETQYF
TGTGCCAGGGCGTTACAGGGAAAGGCTGTGGAGACCCAGTACTTC
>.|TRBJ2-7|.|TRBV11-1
CASSTRTFGVEQYF
TGTGCCAGCAGCACACGGACTTTTGGGGTCGAGCAGTACTTC
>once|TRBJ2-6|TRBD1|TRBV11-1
CASSRLLSLPGQKKSGANVLTF
TGTGCCAGCAGCCGCCTGCTCTCTCTACCGGGACAGAAAAAGTCTGGGGCCAACGTCCTGACTTTC
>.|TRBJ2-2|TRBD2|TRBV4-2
CASSPGGRAGGLNTGELFF
TGTGCCAGCAGCCCCGGAGGTAGAGCGGGGGGCCTGAACACCGGGGAGCTGTTTTTT
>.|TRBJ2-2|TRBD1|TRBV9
CASSPGGVPPGELFF
TGTGCCAGCAGTCCAGGGGGAGTCCCTCCCGGGGAGCTGTTTTTT
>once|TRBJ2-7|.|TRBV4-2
CASSQMGYSNEQYF
TGTGCCAGCAGCCAAATGGGCTACTCTAACGAGCAGTACTTC
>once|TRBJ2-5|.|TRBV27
CASSLSEVRETQYF
TGTGCCAGCAGTTTATCGGAAGTTCGCGAGACCCAGTACTTC
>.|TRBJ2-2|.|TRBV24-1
CATARTGNTGELFF
TGTGCCACCGCCCGTACAGGGAACACCGGGGAGCTGTTTTTT
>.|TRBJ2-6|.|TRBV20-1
CSASMGPSGANVLTF
TGCAGTGCTAGTATGGGCCCGTCTGGGGCCAACGTCCTGACTTTC
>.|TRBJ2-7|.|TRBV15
CATSRERLSYEQYF
TGTGCCACCAGCAGAGAACGCCTTTCCTACGAGCAGTACTTC
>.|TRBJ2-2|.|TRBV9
CASSDPPTFTGELFF
TGTGCCAGCAGCGACCCCCCTACCTTCACCGGGGAGCTGTTTTTT